Below, 2 T cell receptor beta chains from the same sample are listed, as sequenced in a study of blood T cell repertoires in COVID-19. The method was immunoSEQ multiplex PCR; TCRdb's version includes in-frame clones alone and lacks a portion of them. The sample records about 70,000 clones, roughly 74% being singletons. Sequencing was performed on peripheral blood. All receptors derive from a human donor in a cohort sampled during active COVID-19.

The chain employs TRBV2 and TRBJ2-7; possible D gene TRBD2, 5 bases. Trimming removed 6 bases at V and 1 base at J, with 7 bases between. The CDR3 spans 12 residues. From germline, CDR1 is SNHLY and CDR2 FYNNEI. CDR3 sequence: CASRLESYEQYF. The CDR3, as DNA: TGTGCCAGCAGACTAGAGTCCTACGAGCAGTACTTC.

The chain joins TRBV6-6 to TRBJ1-6; D not certain. From germline, CDR1 is MNHNY and CDR2 SVGAGI (reference sequence). The V end lost 7 bases, the J end lost 7 bases, and 11 bases lay between the germline ends. This CDR3 is built from 13 residues. The CDR3 nucleotides are TGTGCCAGCAAAAATCCTGAGAATTCACCCCTCCACTTT. Its translation is CASKNPENSPLHF.